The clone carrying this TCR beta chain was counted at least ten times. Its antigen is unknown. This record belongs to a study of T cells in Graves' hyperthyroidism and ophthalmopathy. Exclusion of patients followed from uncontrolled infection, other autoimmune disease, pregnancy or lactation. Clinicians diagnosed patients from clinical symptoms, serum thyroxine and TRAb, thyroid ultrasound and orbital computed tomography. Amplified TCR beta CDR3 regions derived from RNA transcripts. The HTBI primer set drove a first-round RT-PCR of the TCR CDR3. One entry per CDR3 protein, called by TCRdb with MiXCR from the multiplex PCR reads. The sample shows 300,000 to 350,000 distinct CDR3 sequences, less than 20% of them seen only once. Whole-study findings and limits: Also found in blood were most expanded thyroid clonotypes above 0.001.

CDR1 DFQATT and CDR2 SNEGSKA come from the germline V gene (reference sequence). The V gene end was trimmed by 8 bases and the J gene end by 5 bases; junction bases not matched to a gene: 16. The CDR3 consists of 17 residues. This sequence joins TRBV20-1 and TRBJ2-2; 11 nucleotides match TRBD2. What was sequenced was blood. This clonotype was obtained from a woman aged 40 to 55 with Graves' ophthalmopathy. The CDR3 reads CSPEPGTSGGGTGELFF. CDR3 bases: TGCAGTCCTGAACCGGGGACTAGCGGAGGGGGTACCGGGGAGCTGTTTTTT.